The present entry profiles one T cell receptor beta chain with its context. Its antigen remains unknown. The data were obtained in a study of blood T cells in healthy people across ages. The CDR3 has 14 amino acids. Germline V gene data show CDR1 as DFQATT and CDR2 as SNEGSKA (reference sequence). The V gene lost 1 base and the J gene lost 7 bases, with 14 bases spanning the gap. Drawn from each donor were roughly 10 milliliters of peripheral blood. Study-wide findings and caveats: Unsorted PBMCs ruled out conclusive naive versus antigen-experienced comparison. More naive CD4+ cells and higher diversity were found in long-lived than in aged donors.

The use of a sample-barcoded 5' primer and a J-beta primer mix characterized a second PCR of about 7 to 12 cycles. The template-switch adaptor was a 5' adaptor with 12 random nucleotides. It tagged each cDNA molecule. TCRdb reanalysed the 5' RACE reads using MiXCR and keeps one entry per CDR3 protein. The table has about 1,000,000 distinct CDR3 sequences, 35% to 55% seen once. The chain is built from TRBV20-1 and TRBJ2-1, with D perhaps assigned TRBD1 or TRBD2 (7 bases each). The origin of this receptor is a woman between 55 and 75 years old in good health. Sequencing was performed on blood. In DNA, the CDR3 is TGCAGTGCTAGAGGACAGGGAGGGTGGAATGAGCAGTTCTTC. Its protein is CSARGQGGWNEQFF.